This T cell receptor (beta chain) comes out of a study of CD8 T cells in ankylosing spondylitis. Concerning this clonotype itself: Its antigen is unidentified.

The authors made TCR beta libraries by quantitative 5'-RACE with molecular barcodes. TCRdb used MiXCR to reprocess the 5' RACE reads, holding one entry per CDR3 protein. The repertoire includes 200,000 or so distinct CDR3 sequences, about a quarter of them detected once, and under 8% sits in the top ten. Study-wide points: Matched synovial fluid from ankylosing spondylitis patients was reported to be enriched for disease-linked clones. Typical of ankylosing spondylitis blood, it appeared, was a TCR beta motif of fewer than 10 highly homologous variants. Earlier reports found some motif variants in synovial fluid and blood in reactive arthritis.

Germline assignment: CDR1 SGHVS and CDR2 FQNEAQ. This CDR3 is 16 amino acids long. Trimming at V came to 5 bases and at J to 1 base, leaving 8 bases not matched to a gene. Material: blood, either unsorted or a sorted T cell fraction (not recorded which). The receptor comes from a male donor with ankylosing spondylitis or in good health (not recorded which). The J gene is TRBJ2-5, the V gene TRBV7-8; 9 nucleotides line up with TRBD2. The DNA of the CDR3 is TGTGCCAGCAGCCCCCGTGGTAGCGGGAGCCAAGAGACCCAGTACTTC. Residues: CASSPRGSGSQETQYF.